This TCR beta chain was retrieved from a study of blood T cell repertoires in COVID-19. Study in general: COVID-19 samples collected from the United States, Italy and Spain covered acute and convalescent phases. Sources were T cells, B-cell-depleted T cells, or PBMCs; the material itself was cDNA or gDNA.

Per the original methods: It was from reference gene primer amplification that nucleated cell counts were estimated. Measured with immunoSEQ multiplex PCR; TCRdb has only the in-frame clones, and not every one. Clone size and V and J calls were adopted from that table, with D and trimming inferred from the DNA. Of roughly 230,000 clones listed, 75% to 90% are singletons. Looked up from germline, CDR1 is LGHDT and CDR2 is YNNKEL (reference sequence). The CDR3 is 16 amino acids. J was trimmed by 3 bases and V by 1 base; bases with no gene match: 9. The chain employs TRBV3-1 (or the pseudogene TRBV3-2) and TRBJ2-7, with TRBD1 matching 7 bases. The receptor was isolated from a woman aged 40 to 55 who had recovered from COVID-19. Sequenced: peripheral blood. Written as DNA, the CDR3 is TGTGCCAGCAGCCAAGCTCGCGACAGGGTCTTCTACGAGCAGTACTTC. Translating gives CASSQARDRVFYEQYF.